This T cell receptor beta chain was identified in a study of T cell changes during pregnancy in multiple sclerosis. Here immunoSEQ multiplex PCR was the method, and the copy in TCRdb shows in-frame clones only, minus some. Of over 80,000 clones in the sample, less than 95% were seen once. The CDR3 is 17 amino acids. The germline V gene encodes CDR1 SEHNR and CDR2 FQNEAQ (reference sequence). V was clipped by 3 bases and J by 0 bases, with 12 bases between them. This chain connects TRBV7-9 to TRBJ2-6; weak D call: TRBD1 (5 bases). The sequenced sample was peripheral blood, obtained in the second trimester of pregnancy. The sequence was obtained from a female donor in good health, enrolled as a control in a pregnancy study. As DNA, the CDR3 is TGTGCCAGCAGCTTTAACTATCAGGGCTCTGGGGCCAACGTCCTGACTTTC. Its translation is CASSFNYQGSGANVLTF. The whole variable domain, filled in from reference TRBV7-9 and TRBJ2-6, reads DTGVSQNPRHKITKRGQNVTFRCDPISEHNRLYWYRQTLGQGPEFLTYFQNEAQLEKSRLLSDRFSAERPKGSFSTLEIQRTEQGDSAMYLCASSFNYQGSGANVLTFGAGSRLTVL.